The 25 T cell receptor beta chains in this list originate from one sample, sequenced in a study of T cells after yellow fever vaccination. MiXCR was run by TCRdb on the 5' RACE reads, yielding one entry per CDR3 protein. Here the sample spans roughly 150,000 distinct CDR3 sequences, approximately 6.8% being singletons. The starting material was CD4+ T cells sorted from PBMCs, obtained around 5 days after the first yellow fever vaccination. The receptor source for this set is a man aged 18 to 29 who received the YFV17D yellow fever vaccine.

The chain joins TRBV27 to TRBJ2-3, with D tentatively TRBD2 (7 bases). This CDR3 has 17 amino acids. Germline CDR1 MNHEY, CDR2 SMNVEV (reference sequence). V was clipped by 5 bases and J by 3 bases, with 21 bases between them. The CDR3 coding sequence is TGTGCCAGCAGTCCTCGAGGGGGGGGGAGGGGGACAGATACGCAGTATTTT. This translates into CASSPRGGGRGTDTQYF.

This clonotype was seen repeatedly, ten times or more. This sequence joins TRBV24-1 and TRBJ2-5; TRBD2 matches 7 bases. This CDR3 is 15 amino acids long. After removal of 7 bases from V and 0 bases from J, the junction contained 7 bases not matched to a gene. Looked up from germline, CDR1 is KGHDR and CDR2 is SFDVKD. This CDR3 is CATSALLADQETQYF. DNA for the CDR3: TGTGCCACCAGCGCCCTTCTAGCGGACCAAGAGACCCAGTACTTC.

This clonotype was found many times. The V call is TRBV12-3 or TRBV12-4, the J call TRBJ1-4; D is unresolved. Trimming took off 1 base at V and 7 bases at J, with 7 bases between the two ends. CDR3 length equals 13 residues. DNA of the CDR3: TGTGCCAGCAGTTTAGGACAACTTGAAAAACTGTTTTTT. It encodes CASSLGQLEKLFF.

This clonotype was picked up many times. This chain links TRBV7-6 with TRBJ2-1, with no clear D. Trimming pared 5 bases from V and 8 bases from J, leaving 10 bases between. This CDR3 contains 12 residues. Germline V gene sequence: CDR1 SGHVS, CDR2 FNYEAQ. CDR3 residues: CASSRMWDEQFF. For the CDR3, the DNA is TGTGCCAGCAGCCGAATGTGGGATGAGCAGTTCTTC.

This clonotype was picked up many times. V and J are TRBV10-3 and TRBJ2-3; possible D gene TRBD2, 6 bases. The CDR3 has 12 amino acids. Trimming pared 10 bases from V and 0 bases from J, leaving 8 bases between. Germline CDR1 reads ENHRY; CDR2 reads SYGVKD. The CDR3, as DNA: TGTGCCACCGGGACTAGCACAGATACGCAGTATTTT. It codes for CATGTSTDTQYF.

This clonotype came up many times. Here the CDR3 reads CSASPAGNTEAFF. CDR3 nucleotide sequence: TGCAGTGCTAGTCCGGCGGGGAACACTGAAGCTTTCTTT. The chain is built from TRBV20-1 and TRBJ1-1; D not certain. The CDR3 is made up of 13 amino acids. Per the germline V gene, CDR1 is DFQATT and CDR2 is SNEGSKA (reference sequence). The V end was cut by 3 bases, the J end by 1 base, with 9 bases between.

The V gene is TRBV5-1, the J gene TRBJ1-6; perhaps TRBD1 as D (5 bases). The CDR3 is 14 residues long. CDR1 SGHRS and CDR2 YFSETQ come from the germline V gene. Trimming left V 0 bases short and J 10 bases short, with 11 bases between. CDR3 nucleotide sequence: TGCGCCAGCAGCTTGGTCGACAGTTCGTCACCCCTCCACTTT. It translates to CASSLVDSSSPLHF.

This clonotype was seen at least ten times. The rearrangement links TRBV4-1 to TRBJ1-5, with 10 bases identical to TRBD1. CDR3 length: 17 amino acids. After removal of 0 bases from V and 3 bases from J, the junction contained 5 bases not matched to a gene. Looked up from germline, CDR1 is MGHRA and CDR2 is YSYEKL. The CDR3 protein is CASSQDPGQGTNQPQHF. As DNA, the CDR3 is TGCGCCAGCAGCCAAGATCCGGGACAGGGGACCAATCAGCCCCAGCATTTT.

This clonotype was counted a few times. This chain uses TRBV20-1 with TRBJ1-2, with D possibly TRBD1 on 5 matching bases. With 3 bases removed from V and 4 bases from J, the gap between germline ends came to 12 bases. The germline V gene has CDR1 DFQATT and CDR2 SNEGSKA (reference sequence). The length of the CDR3 is 13 residues. The CDR3 reads CSASFRGLYGYTF. The CDR3 DNA follows: TGCAGTGCTAGTTTTAGGGGTCTCTATGGCTACACCTTC.

This clonotype was seen a few times. The rearrangement joins TRBV7-9 to TRBJ2-6; no clear D. V lost 1 base, J lost 0 bases, and 10 bases lay in between. CDR1 is SEHNR, CDR2 FQNEAQ, per germline (reference sequence). This CDR3 region has 17 residues. The CDR3 region is CASSLGHSFSGANVLTF. CDR3 DNA sequence: TGTGCCAGCAGCTTAGGGCACTCCTTCTCTGGGGCCAACGTCCTGACTTTC. Complete variable domain (other parts from reference TRBV7-9 and TRBJ2-6): DTGVSQNPRHKITKRGQNVTFRCDPISEHNRLYWYRQTLGQGPEFLTYFQNEAQLEKSRLLSDRFSAERPKGSFSTLEIQRTEQGDSAMYLCASSLGHSFSGANVLTFGAGSRLTVL.

This clonotype was found many times. The chain joins TRBV2 to TRBJ1-1; 8 bases align to TRBD1. Germline V gives CDR1 SNHLY, CDR2 FYNNEI. CDR3 length: 14 amino acids. Trimming at V came to 6 bases and at J to 10 bases, leaving 13 bases not matched to a gene. The CDR3 bases are TGTGCCAGCAGGATTGGGACAGGCCCTTCGGGAGCTTTCTTT. Amino acids: CASRIGTGPSGAFF.

This clonotype was seen a few times. A read error is possible here, since a much larger clone lies one base away. The rearrangement joins TRBV5-1 to TRBJ2-1; D call uncertain. There are 15 residues in the CDR3. Germline loops: CDR1 SGHRS, CDR2 YFSETQ. Trimming pared 3 bases from V and 2 bases from J, leaving 12 bases between. CDR3 nucleotides: TGCGCCAGCAGCTCCCAGGCGTACCCCTACAATGAGCAGTTCTTC. This translates into CASSSQAYPYNEQFF.

This clonotype was counted at least ten times. The V gene is TRBV5-4, the J gene TRBJ2-1; a weak D match, TRBD2 (6 bases). Trimming cost V 2 bases and J 0 bases, with 24 bases left between them. Germline CDR1 reads SGHNT; CDR2 reads YYREEE (reference sequence). The CDR3 is made up of 20 amino acids. For the CDR3, the DNA is TGTGCCAGCAGCTTAGGTCGTAGCAGGAGGGGTCCGAGCTCCTACAATGAGCAGTTCTTC. As protein: CASSLGRSRRGPSSYNEQFF.

This clonotype occurred many times. This chain links TRBV5-1 with TRBJ2-1; D call uncertain. The V gene's germline CDR1 is SGHRS and CDR2 YFSETQ. Trimming took off 4 bases at V and 7 bases at J, with 18 bases between the two ends. The CDR3 is 15 amino acids. DNA for the CDR3: TGCGCCAGCAGCCCCGCTAGAATCGGGCCGAATGAGCAGTTCTTC. This translates into CASSPARIGPNEQFF.

This clonotype showed up many times. This chain links TRBV4-1 with TRBJ1-6; D unclear. Germline assignment: CDR1 MGHRA and CDR2 YSYEKL. V gave up 1 base and J gave up 3 bases, with 10 bases separating them. CDR3 length equals 16 residues. CDR3: CASSQAGGGYNSPLHF. CDR3 in DNA: TGCGCCAGCAGCCAAGCTGGAGGTGGCTATAATTCACCCCTCCACTTT.

The J gene is TRBJ2-5, the V gene TRBV28, with D perhaps TRBD2 (5 bases). In germline, CDR1 is MDHEN, CDR2 SYDVKM. This CDR3 has 13 amino acids. With 8 bases removed from V and 2 bases from J, the gap between germline ends came to 12 bases. CDR3 loop: CASSRERQETQYF. CDR3 bases: TGTGCCAGCTCCCGGGAACGACAAGAGACCCAGTACTTC.

The chain combines TRBV7-2 with TRBJ2-7; the D is unclear. The CDR3 runs to 15 residues. CDR1 SGHTA and CDR2 FQGNSA come from the germline V gene. Trimming took 0 bases from V and 3 from J, leaving 12 bases between them. The CDR3 here is CASSLAANSLYEQYV. The CDR3 region has the DNA TGTGCCAGCAGCTTAGCAGCGAACTCGCTCTACGAGCAGTACGTC.

J is TRBJ1-2 and V is TRBV5-2; the D call of TRBD1 is as the table states it, not checked on the DNA. TRBV5-2 is shown as a pseudogene. There are 18 residues in the CDR3. The CDR3 region has the DNA TGTGCCAGGGGCCCCGGGCTCATCTGGACTGGATCTAACTATGGCTACACCTTC. Translating it yields CARGPGLIWTGSNYGYTF.

This clonotype was counted ten times or more. This chain connects TRBV7-8 to TRBJ2-7, with TRBD2 matching 11 bases. Trimming at V came to 5 bases and at J to 6 bases, leaving 12 bases not matched to a gene. The CDR3 extends over 16 amino acids. Germline CDR1 SGHVS, CDR2 FQNEAQ. The CDR3, as DNA: TGTGCCAGCAGCGTATCTAGCGGGGGGTCCATAAGCGAGCAGTACGTC. It specifies CASSVSSGGSISEQYV.

In the case of this clonotype: A single base separates this from a much larger clone, so it may be a read error. The chain joins TRBV3-1 to TRBJ2-5; no definite D call. Per the germline V gene, CDR1 is LGHDT and CDR2 is YNNKEL (reference sequence). The CDR3 is 13 amino acids. CDR3 residues: CASSQVYQETQHF. For the CDR3, the DNA is TGTGCCAGCAGCCAGGTGTACCAAGAGACCCAGCACTTC.

This clonotype was seen at least ten times. The rearrangement joins TRBV5-5 to TRBJ2-7; TRBD1 matches 7 bases. The CDR3 runs to 13 residues. Germline V gene sequence: CDR1 SGHKS, CDR2 YYEKEE (reference sequence). V gave up 2 bases and J gave up 3 bases; unmatched junction bases: 2. The DNA for the CDR3 is TGTGCCAGCAGCTTAGGACAGGTCTACGAGCAGTACTTC. Translating it yields CASSLGQVYEQYF. Using reference TRBV5-5 and TRBJ2-7 for the parts outside the CDR3, the full variable domain is DAGVTQSPTHLIKTRGQQVTLRCSPISGHKSVSWYQQVLGQGPQFIFQYYEKEERGRGNFPDRFSARQFPNYSSELNVNALLLGDSALYLCASSLGQVYEQYFGPGTRLTVT.

A few counts support this clonotype. CDR3 in DNA: TGTGCCAGCAGCTTATGGTTCCGACTAGCAACTAGCACAGATACGCAGTATTTT. The encoded protein is CASSLWFRLATSTDTQYF. The rearrangement uses TRBV7-2 and TRBJ2-3; 7 bases map to TRBD2. The junction had 11 bases not matched to a gene; V was cut back by 2 bases and J by 0 bases. This CDR3 is 18 amino acids long. Germline CDR1 reads SGHTA; CDR2 reads FQGNSA.

The V call is TRBV5-1, the J call TRBJ1-1; D not resolved. Germline CDR1 and CDR2: SGHRS and YFSETQ. There are 15 residues in the CDR3. The ends were cut back, 0 bases at V and 0 bases at J, with 9 bases in the middle. DNA of the CDR3: TGCGCCAGCAGCTTGGCCGCACCCATGAACACTGAAGCTTTCTTT. As protein: CASSLAAPMNTEAFF. The whole variable domain, filled in from reference TRBV5-1 and TRBJ1-1, reads KAGVTQTPRYLIKTRGQQVTLSCSPISGHRSVSWYQQTPGQGLQFLFEYFSETQRNKGNFPGRFSGRQFSNSRSEMNVSTLELGDSALYLCASSLAAPMNTEAFFGQGTRLTVV.

In this sample, this clonotype turned up many times. The chain uses TRBV5-4 and TRBJ2-1; D remains ambiguous. The CDR3 has 13 amino acids. V dropped 2 bases and J dropped 5 bases, with 8 bases sitting between them. Germline-derived CDR1 and CDR2 are SGHNT and YYREEE (reference sequence). The CDR3 loop is CASSLPSDNEQFF. The CDR3 nucleotides are TGTGCCAGCAGCTTACCTAGTGACAATGAGCAGTTCTTC.

The chain uses TRBV6-1 and TRBJ2-1, with a possible D match to TRBD1 (6 bases). The V gene's germline CDR1 is MNHNS and CDR2 SASEGT. V lost 0 bases to trimming and J lost 2 bases, with 8 bases between them. CDR3 size: 15 residues. CDR3 sequence: CASSEAWGPYNEQFF. CDR3 DNA: TGTGCCAGCAGTGAAGCGTGGGGGCCCTACAATGAGCAGTTCTTC.